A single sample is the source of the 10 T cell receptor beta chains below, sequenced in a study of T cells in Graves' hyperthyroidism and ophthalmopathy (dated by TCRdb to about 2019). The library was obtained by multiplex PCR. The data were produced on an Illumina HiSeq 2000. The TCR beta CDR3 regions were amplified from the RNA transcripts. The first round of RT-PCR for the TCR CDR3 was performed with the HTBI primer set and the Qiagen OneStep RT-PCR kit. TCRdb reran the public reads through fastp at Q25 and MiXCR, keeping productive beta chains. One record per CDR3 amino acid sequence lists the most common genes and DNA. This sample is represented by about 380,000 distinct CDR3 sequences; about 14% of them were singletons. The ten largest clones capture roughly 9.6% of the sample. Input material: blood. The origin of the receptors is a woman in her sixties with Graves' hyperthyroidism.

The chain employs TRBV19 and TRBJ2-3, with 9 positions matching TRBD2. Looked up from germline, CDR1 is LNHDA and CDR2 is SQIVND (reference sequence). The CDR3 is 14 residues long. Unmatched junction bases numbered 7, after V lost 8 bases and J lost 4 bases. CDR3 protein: CASRAGGPSDTQYF. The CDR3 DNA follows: TGTGCCAGTCGGGCGGGAGGGCCCTCAGATACGCAGTATTTT.

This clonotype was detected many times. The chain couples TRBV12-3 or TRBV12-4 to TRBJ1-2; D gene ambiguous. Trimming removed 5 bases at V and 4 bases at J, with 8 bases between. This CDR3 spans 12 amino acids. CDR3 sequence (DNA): TGTGCCAGCAGTCATCGAGGCTATGGCTACACCTTC. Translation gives CASSHRGYGYTF.

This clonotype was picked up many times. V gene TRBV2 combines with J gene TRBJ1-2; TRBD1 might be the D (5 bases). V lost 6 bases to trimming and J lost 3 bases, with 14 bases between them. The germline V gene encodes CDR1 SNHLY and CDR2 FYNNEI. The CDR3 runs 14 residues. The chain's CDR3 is CASRKGGTDYGYTF. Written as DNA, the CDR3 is TGTGCCAGCAGAAAAGGTGGGACGGACTATGGCTACACCTTC.

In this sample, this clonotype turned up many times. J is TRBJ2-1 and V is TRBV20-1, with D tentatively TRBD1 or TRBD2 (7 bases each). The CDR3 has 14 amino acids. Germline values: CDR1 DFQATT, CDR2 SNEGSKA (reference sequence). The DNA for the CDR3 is TGCAGCGCAGAGAATCCCAGGGGGGGGGATGAGCAGTTCTTC. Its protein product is CSAENPRGGDEQFF.

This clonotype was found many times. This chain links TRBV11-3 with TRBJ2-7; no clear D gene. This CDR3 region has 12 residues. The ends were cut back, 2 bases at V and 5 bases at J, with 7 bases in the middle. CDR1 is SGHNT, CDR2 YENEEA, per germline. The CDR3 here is CASSLHVDEQYF. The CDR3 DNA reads TGTGCCAGCAGCTTACACGTCGACGAGCAGTACTTC.

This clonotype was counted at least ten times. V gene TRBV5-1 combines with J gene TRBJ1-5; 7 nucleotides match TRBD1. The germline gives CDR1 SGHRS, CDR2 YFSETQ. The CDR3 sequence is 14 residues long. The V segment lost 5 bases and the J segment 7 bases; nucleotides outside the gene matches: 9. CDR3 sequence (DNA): TGCGCCAGCAGTCCGGGGGCAGGGGGGCAGCCCCAGCATTTT. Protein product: CASSPGAGGQPQHF.

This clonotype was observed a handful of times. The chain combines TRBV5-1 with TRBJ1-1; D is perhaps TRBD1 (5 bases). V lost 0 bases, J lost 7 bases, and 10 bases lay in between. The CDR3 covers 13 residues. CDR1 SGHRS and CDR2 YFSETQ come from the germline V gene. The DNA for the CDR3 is TGCGCCAGCAGCTTGGGACAGCATCTTGAAGCTTTCTTT. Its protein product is CASSLGQHLEAFF.

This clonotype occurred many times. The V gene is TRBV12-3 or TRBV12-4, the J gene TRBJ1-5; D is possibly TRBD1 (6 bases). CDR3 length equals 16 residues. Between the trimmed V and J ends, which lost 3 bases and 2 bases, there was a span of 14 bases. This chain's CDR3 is CASSFGRGRGNQPQHF. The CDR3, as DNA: TGTGCCAGCAGTTTTGGCCGGGGGCGCGGCAATCAGCCCCAGCATTTT.

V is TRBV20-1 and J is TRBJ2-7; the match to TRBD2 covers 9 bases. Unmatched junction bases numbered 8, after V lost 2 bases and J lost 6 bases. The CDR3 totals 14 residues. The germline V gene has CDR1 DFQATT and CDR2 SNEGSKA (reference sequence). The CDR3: CSARPAGSGGEQYF. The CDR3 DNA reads TGCAGTGCTAGACCAGCCGGTAGCGGGGGCGAGCAGTACTTC.

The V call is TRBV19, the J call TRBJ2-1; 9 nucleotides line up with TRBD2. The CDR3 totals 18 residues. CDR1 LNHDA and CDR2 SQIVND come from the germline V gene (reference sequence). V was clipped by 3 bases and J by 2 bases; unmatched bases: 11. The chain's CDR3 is CASSMVGAGGPAYNEQFF. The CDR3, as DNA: TGTGCCAGTAGTATGGTAGGGGCGGGAGGGCCGGCCTACAATGAGCAGTTCTTC.